This T cell receptor beta chain originates from a study of CD8+ T cells in alopecia areata. The overall study: In an open-label trial, patients got 5 to 10 mg tofacitinib twice daily.

This clone appeared a few times. Its antigen is as yet unknown. In germline, CDR1 is SQVTM, CDR2 ANQGSEA. With 4 bases removed from V and 2 bases from J, the gap between germline ends came to 5 bases. The CDR3 is made up of 11 amino acids. The authors sorted CD4+ and CD8+ T cells from PBMCs. Sequencing relied on a cDNA template that was reverse transcribed from extracted RNA. Using immunoSEQ multiplex PCR, the repertoire was profiled, and TCRdb retains in-frame clones only, with some absent. The sample shows 80,000 to 100,000 clones, 41% of them seen only once. Study-level results: Compared with normal scalp, lesional scalp had higher clonality and more expanded CD8+ clones.

This clonotype was sampled from a human donor with alopecia areata. The specimen was CD4+ T cells sorted from blood. The rearrangement joins TRBV29-1 to TRBJ2-5; no definite D call. The CDR3 region is CSVVQQETQYF. CDR3 sequence (DNA): TGCAGCGTTGTACAACAAGAGACCCAGTACTTC.